Each of the 22 T cell receptor beta chains below was sequenced from the same sample in a study of T-cell memory formation after mild COVID-19. TCRdb used MiXCR to reprocess the 5' RACE reads, holding one entry per CDR3 protein. Among about 350,000 distinct CDR3 sequences listed, 12% to 15% were seen once. Material for sequencing was PBMCs or a T cell subset sorted from them (not recorded which). The origin of the receptors is a man younger than 30 who had mild COVID-19 (a few samples of this study predate the infection). Cell type and time point are not known.

There are many counts of this clonotype. The V and J genes are TRBV5-5 and TRBJ2-1, with TRBD2 identical over 8 bases. This CDR3 contains 16 residues. Germline V gives CDR1 SGHKS, CDR2 YYEKEE (reference sequence). V trimming: 1 base; J trimming: 1 base; junction bases outside the gene matches: 4. Here the CDR3 DNA reads TGTGCCAGCAGCTTGATACGGGGGGGGTCCTACAATGAGCAGTTCTTC. As protein: CASSLIRGGSYNEQFF. Variable domain in full (rest from reference TRBV5-5 and TRBJ2-1): DAGVTQSPTHLIKTRGQQVTLRCSPISGHKSVSWYQQVLGQGPQFIFQYYEKEERGRGNFPDRFSARQFPNYSSELNVNALLLGDSALYLCASSLIRGGSYNEQFFGPGTRLTVL.

Comments on this clonotype: The CDR3 ends on some other residue instead of the conserved phenylalanine or tryptophan, so this is likely a read error. The V gene is TRBV5-1, the J gene TRBJ2-5; D remains ambiguous. Germline CDR1 and CDR2: SGHRS and YFSETQ. CDR3 size: 13 residues. V was clipped by 1 base and J by 1 base, with 5 bases between them. CDR3 residues: CASSLTAQETQYL. The CDR3 nucleotides read TGCGCCAGCAGCTTGACAGCCCAAGAGACCCAGTACTTA.

The gene calls are TRBV12-3 or TRBV12-4 and TRBJ2-5; 10 bases match TRBD2. Trimming cost V 4 bases and J 5 bases; bases outside gene matches: 13. This CDR3 is 17 amino acids long. In DNA form, the CDR3 reads TGTGCCAGCAGTTCCCCGAGAGGAGCGGGGGGGAGTGAGACCCAGTACTTC. This encodes CASSSPRGAGGSETQYF.

This clonotype has only a few counts. V gene TRBV29-1 combines with J gene TRBJ2-3; 8 nucleotides align to TRBD2. Germline loops: CDR1 SQVTM, CDR2 ANQGSEA. The length of the CDR3 is 14 residues. J was trimmed by 4 bases and V by 3 bases; bases with no gene match: 6. Here the CDR3 reads CSVDSGGGADTQYF. CDR3 DNA: TGCAGCGTTGACAGCGGGGGTGGCGCAGATACGCAGTATTTT.

The V and J genes are TRBV6-6 and TRBJ1-5, with TRBD1 matching 8 bases. The CDR3 has 16 residues. CDR1 MNHNY and CDR2 SVGAGI come from the germline V gene (reference sequence). V lost 3 bases and J lost 3; bases outside the gene matches: 7. The CDR3 DNA reads TGTGCCAGCAGTTATCCTCCAGGGGGCCTCAATCAGCCCCAGCATTTT. This translates into CASSYPPGGLNQPQHF.

The rearrangement links TRBV20-1 to TRBJ2-3, with TRBD2 identical over 11 bases. Trimming removed 3 bases from V and 4 bases from J; junction bases left unmatched: 9. Germline CDR1 reads DFQATT; CDR2 reads SNEGSKA (reference sequence). The CDR3 covers 16 residues. The CDR3 sequence: CSARSGSGGGADTQYF. The CDR3 nucleotides are TGCAGTGCTAGGAGTGGTAGCGGGGGGGGCGCAGATACGCAGTATTTT.

This clonotype showed up just a few times. The V and J genes are TRBV29-1 and TRBJ1-2; D unresolved. This CDR3 spans 12 amino acids. Trimming removed 7 bases at V and 2 bases at J, with 11 bases between. The V gene's germline CDR1 is SQVTM and CDR2 ANQGSEA. The CDR3 is CSASRGNYGYTF. CDR3 in DNA: TGCAGCGCCTCCCGCGGGAACTATGGCTACACCTTC.

V usage is TRBV5-5 and J usage is TRBJ2-7; no firm D call. The CDR3 covers 13 residues. The germline V gene encodes CDR1 SGHKS and CDR2 YYEKEE (reference sequence). Deletions cut 0 bases from V and 7 bases from J, with 11 bases between. The CDR3: CASSLALGNEQYV. CDR3 DNA sequence: TGTGCCAGCAGCTTGGCCTTAGGCAATGAGCAGTACGTC.

In its sample, this clonotype was seen once. The rearrangement joins TRBV20-1 to TRBJ1-2, with 8 bases fitting TRBD1. Germline CDR1 DFQATT, CDR2 SNEGSKA (reference sequence). J lost 6 bases, V lost 5 bases, and 5 bases had no gene match. The CDR3 spans 12 residues. The DNA of the CDR3 is TGCAGTGCTTCGGACAGGGTGAATGGCTACACCTTC. Its translation is CSASDRVNGYTF.

The V gene is TRBV12-3 or TRBV12-4, the J gene TRBJ2-3, with D possibly matching TRBD2 (5 bases). The CDR3 extends over 16 amino acids. V gave up 5 bases and J gave up 1 base, with 16 bases separating them. The CDR3 here is CASSPFEGAGTDTQYF. CDR3 coding DNA: TGTGCCAGCAGTCCCTTTGAGGGAGCGGGCACAGATACGCAGTATTTT.

Ten or more counts support this clonotype. The chain employs TRBV2 and TRBJ2-1; 7 positions agree with TRBD1. CDR1 and CDR2 from the germline V gene are SNHLY and FYNNEI. The CDR3 consists of 11 residues. Trimming took 5 bases from V and 12 from J; bases not matched to a gene: 4. The DNA of the CDR3 is TGTGCCAGCAGTCAGGGGGAGCGGCAGTTCTTC. It translates to CASSQGERQFF.

The gene calls are TRBV5-1 and TRBJ1-2; D not resolved. The CDR3 covers 14 residues. Trimming stripped 4 bases from V and 6 bases from J, with 16 bases between. Per the germline V gene, CDR1 is SGHRS and CDR2 is YFSETQ. The CDR3 DNA follows: TGCGCCAGCAGCGCGGACGATCGGTTCCATGGCTACACCTTC. It is translated as CASSADDRFHGYTF. The variable domain in full, completed from reference TRBV5-1 and TRBJ1-2, reads KAGVTQTPRYLIKTRGQQVTLSCSPISGHRSVSWYQQTPGQGLQFLFEYFSETQRNKGNFPGRFSGRQFSNSRSEMNVSTLELGDSALYLCASSADDRFHGYTFGSGTRLTVV.

This clonotype appeared a few times. V and J are TRBV20-1 and TRBJ2-1; TRBD2 aligns across 8 bases. The V gene end was trimmed by 0 bases and the J gene end by 8 bases; junction bases not matched to a gene: 6. CDR3 size: 14 residues. Germline V lookup: CDR1 DFQATT, CDR2 SNEGSKA (reference sequence). The CDR3 is CSAREGGGPDEQFF. CDR3 in DNA: TGCAGTGCTAGAGAGGGCGGGGGGCCTGATGAGCAGTTCTTC.

The chain joins TRBV12-3 or TRBV12-4 to TRBJ1-6, with TRBD1 as a possible D gene (5 bases). CDR3 length: 15 amino acids. The V end was cut by 10 bases, the J end by 6 bases, with 19 bases between. CDR3 amino acids: CAITMQGSGNSPLHF. CDR3 in DNA: TGTGCCATCACGATGCAGGGTTCGGGTAATTCACCCCTCCACTTT.

The chain links TRBV29-1 to TRBJ2-3; possible D gene TRBD1, 6 bases. The CDR3 covers 10 residues. Germline-derived CDR1 and CDR2 are SQVTM and ANQGSEA. Trimming took 5 bases from V and 7 from J, leaving 7 bases between them. CDR3 residues: CSVRGNTQYF. Here the CDR3 DNA reads TGCAGCGTTAGGGGGAATACGCAGTATTTT.

The table lists this clonotype with a few counts. V usage is TRBV29-1 and J usage is TRBJ1-2; 8 bases agree with TRBD1. The CDR3 totals 13 residues. Germline values: CDR1 SQVTM, CDR2 ANQGSEA. Germline trimming cut 0 bases from V and 6 bases from J; bases unmatched to any gene: 3. The DNA for the CDR3 is TGCAGCGTTGAAGAGGCAGGGGGCAATGGCTACACCTTC. Protein product: CSVEEAGGNGYTF.

This clonotype was seen a few times. The chain is built from TRBV2 and TRBJ2-4, with a weak D call TRBD2 (5 bases). CDR3 size: 14 residues. Per the germline V gene, CDR1 is SNHLY and CDR2 is FYNNEI. V dropped 0 bases and J dropped 7 bases, with 10 bases sitting between them. CDR3 nucleotides: TGTGCCAGCAGTGAAGCGCGCGGGTGGAACATTCAGTACTTC. This translates into CASSEARGWNIQYF.

This clonotype was found a few times. CDR3 coding DNA: TGTGCCAGCAGCGTTATAGGGGCCACCGGGGAGCTGTTTTTT. The encoded protein is CASSVIGATGELFF. V gene TRBV9 combines with J gene TRBJ2-2; maybe TRBD1 (5 bases). V was clipped by 2 bases and J by 4 bases, with 9 bases between them. Germline lookup yields CDR1 SGDLS and CDR2 YYNGEE. The CDR3 is 14 residues long.

There are many counts of this clonotype. The genes are TRBV7-3 and TRBJ2-2; perhaps TRBD2 as D (5 bases). The germline CDR1 and CDR2 sequences are SGHTA and FQGTGA. The CDR3 spans 17 residues. Trimming stripped 1 base from V and 4 bases from J, with 16 bases between. The CDR3 region is CASSLKSGGFVTGELFF. CDR3 nucleotides: TGTGCCAGCAGCTTAAAGTCTGGAGGATTTGTCACCGGGGAGCTGTTTTTT.

The chain combines TRBV20-1 with TRBJ1-1, with D tentatively TRBD1 (5 bases). Germline V gene data show CDR1 as DFQATT and CDR2 as SNEGSKA (reference sequence). The CDR3 is made up of 14 amino acids. The ends were cut back, 5 bases at V and 3 bases at J, with 16 bases in the middle. Written as DNA, the CDR3 is TGCAGTGCTGGGGGTTCAAGGATGGACACTGAAGCTTTCTTT. It encodes CSAGGSRMDTEAFF.

Only a few counts were recorded for this clonotype. The chain joins TRBV11-2 to TRBJ1-2; possibly TRBD1 for D (6 bases). Germline V CDR1 and CDR2: SGHAT, FQNNGV. Trimming pared 2 bases from V and 0 bases from J, leaving 10 bases between. The CDR3 loop spans 15 amino acids. The CDR3 here is CASSLSTGSNYGYTF. The CDR3 region has the DNA TGTGCCAGCAGCTTATCTACAGGGTCTAACTATGGCTACACCTTC.

This clonotype was recorded at least ten times. The rearrangement joins TRBV5-1 to TRBJ1-2, with D possibly being TRBD1 (6 bases). V was pared by 0 bases and J by 2 bases, with 8 bases between. There are 14 residues in the CDR3. Germline-derived CDR1 and CDR2 are SGHRS and YFSETQ. The CDR3 coding sequence is TGCGCCAGCAGCTTGGACAGGGTCAACTATGGCTACACCTTC. It yields the protein CASSLDRVNYGYTF. Variable domain in full (rest from reference TRBV5-1 and TRBJ1-2): KAGVTQTPRYLIKTRGQQVTLSCSPISGHRSVSWYQQTPGQGLQFLFEYFSETQRNKGNFPGRFSGRQFSNSRSEMNVSTLELGDSALYLCASSLDRVNYGYTFGSGTRLTVV.